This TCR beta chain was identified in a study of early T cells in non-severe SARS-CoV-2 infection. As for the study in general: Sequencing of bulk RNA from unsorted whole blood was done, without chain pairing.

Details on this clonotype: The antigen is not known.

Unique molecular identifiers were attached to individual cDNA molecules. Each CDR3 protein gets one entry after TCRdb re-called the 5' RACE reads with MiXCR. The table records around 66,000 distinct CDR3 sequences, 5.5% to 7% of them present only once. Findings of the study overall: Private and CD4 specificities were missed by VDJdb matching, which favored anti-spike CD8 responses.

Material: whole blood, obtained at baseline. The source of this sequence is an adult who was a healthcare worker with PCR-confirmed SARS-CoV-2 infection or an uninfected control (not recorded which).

CDR3 residues: CSAVGTSGAVNEQFF. The DNA of the CDR3 is TGCAGTGCTGTAGGGACTAGCGGAGCTGTCAATGAGCAGTTCTTC. This sequence joins TRBV20-1 and TRBJ2-1, with 11 bases aligning to TRBD2. The CDR3 runs 15 residues. Per the germline V gene, CDR1 is DFQATT and CDR2 is SNEGSKA (reference sequence). Trimming cost V 5 bases and J 6 bases; bases outside gene matches: 9.